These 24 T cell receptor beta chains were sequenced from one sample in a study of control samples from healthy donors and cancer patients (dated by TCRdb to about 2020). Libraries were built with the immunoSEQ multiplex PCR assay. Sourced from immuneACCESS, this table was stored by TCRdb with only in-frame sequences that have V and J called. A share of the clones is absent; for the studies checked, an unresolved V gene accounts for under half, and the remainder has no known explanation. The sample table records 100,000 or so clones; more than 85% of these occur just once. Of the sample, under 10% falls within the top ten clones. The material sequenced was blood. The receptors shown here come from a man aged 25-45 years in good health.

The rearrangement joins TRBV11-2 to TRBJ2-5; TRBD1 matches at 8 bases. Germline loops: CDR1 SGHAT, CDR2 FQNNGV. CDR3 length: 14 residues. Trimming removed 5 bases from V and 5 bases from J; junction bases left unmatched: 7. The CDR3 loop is CASSLQGAEETQYF. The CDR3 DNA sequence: TGTGCCAGCAGCCTCCAGGGGGCGGAGGAGACCCAGTACTTC.

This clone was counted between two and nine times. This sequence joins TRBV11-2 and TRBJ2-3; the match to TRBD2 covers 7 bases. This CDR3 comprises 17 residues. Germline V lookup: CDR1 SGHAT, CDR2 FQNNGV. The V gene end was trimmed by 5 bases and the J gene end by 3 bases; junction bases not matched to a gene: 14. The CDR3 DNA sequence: TGTGCCAGCAGCCTAGGGCTAGCGGACCTCACAACAGATACGCAGTATTTT. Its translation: CASSLGLADLTTDTQYF.

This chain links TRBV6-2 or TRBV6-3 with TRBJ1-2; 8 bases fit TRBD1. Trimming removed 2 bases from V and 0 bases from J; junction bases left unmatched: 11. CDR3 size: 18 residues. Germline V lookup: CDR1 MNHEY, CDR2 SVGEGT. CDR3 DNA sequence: TGTGCCAGCAGTTACATGACAGGGGTTTTACCCTCTAACTATGGCTACACCTTC. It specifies CASSYMTGVLPSNYGYTF.

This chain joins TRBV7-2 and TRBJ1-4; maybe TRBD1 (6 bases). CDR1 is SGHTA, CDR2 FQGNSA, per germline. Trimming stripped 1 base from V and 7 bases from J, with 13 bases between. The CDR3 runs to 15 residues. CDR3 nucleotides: TGTGCCAGCAGCTTAGTTGGCAGGACAGCTGAAAAACTGTTTTTT. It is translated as CASSLVGRTAEKLFF.

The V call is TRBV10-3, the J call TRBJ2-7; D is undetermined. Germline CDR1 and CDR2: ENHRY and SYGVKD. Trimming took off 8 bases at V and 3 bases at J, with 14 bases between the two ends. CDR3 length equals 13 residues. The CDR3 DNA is TGTGCCATCTCCCTCGGGTCGGACTACGAGCAGTACTTC. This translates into CAISLGSDYEQYF.

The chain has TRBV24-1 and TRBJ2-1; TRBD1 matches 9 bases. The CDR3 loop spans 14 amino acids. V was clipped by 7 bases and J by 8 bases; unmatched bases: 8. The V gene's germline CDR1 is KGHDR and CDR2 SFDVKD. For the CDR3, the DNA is TGTGCCACCAGAGGACAGGGGAAAGGTGATGAGCAGTTCTTC. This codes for CATRGQGKGDEQFF.

The CDR3 nucleotides are TGTGCCAGCAGCTTTGAGCGGGGAGCTACGCAGTATTTT. The encoded protein is CASSFERGATQYF. The gene calls are TRBV5-4 and TRBJ2-3, with 7 positions matching TRBD2. This CDR3 is 13 amino acids long. Germline CDR1 is SGHNT and CDR2 is YYREEE (reference sequence). With V trimmed by 2 bases and J by 8 bases, 5 bases remained unmatched.

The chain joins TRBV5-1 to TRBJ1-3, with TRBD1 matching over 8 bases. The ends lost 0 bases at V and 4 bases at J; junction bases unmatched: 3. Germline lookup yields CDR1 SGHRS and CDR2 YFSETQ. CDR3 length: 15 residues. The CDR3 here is CASSLGGTGGNTIYF. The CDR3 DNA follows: TGCGCCAGCAGCTTGGGCGGGACAGGCGGAAACACCATATATTTT.

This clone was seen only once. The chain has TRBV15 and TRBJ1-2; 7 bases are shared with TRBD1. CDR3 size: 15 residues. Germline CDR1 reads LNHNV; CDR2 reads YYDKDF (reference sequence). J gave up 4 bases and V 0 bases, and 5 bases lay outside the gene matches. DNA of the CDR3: TGTGCCACCAGCAGAGATGGGGACAGCATCTATGGCTACACCTTC. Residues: CATSRDGDSIYGYTF.

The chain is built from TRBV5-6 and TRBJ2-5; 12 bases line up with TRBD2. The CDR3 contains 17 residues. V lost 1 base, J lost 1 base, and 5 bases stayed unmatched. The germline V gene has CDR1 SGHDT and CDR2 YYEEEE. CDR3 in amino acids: CASSLSLAGGGQETQYF. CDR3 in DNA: TGTGCCAGCAGCTTGTCACTAGCGGGGGGAGGCCAAGAGACCCAGTACTTC.

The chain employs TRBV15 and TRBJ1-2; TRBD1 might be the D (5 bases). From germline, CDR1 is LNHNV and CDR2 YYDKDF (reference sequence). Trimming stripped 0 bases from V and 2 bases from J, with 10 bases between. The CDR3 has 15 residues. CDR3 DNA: TGTGCCACCAGCAGAGATAGGGCAGGGAACTATGGCTACACCTTC. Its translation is CATSRDRAGNYGYTF.

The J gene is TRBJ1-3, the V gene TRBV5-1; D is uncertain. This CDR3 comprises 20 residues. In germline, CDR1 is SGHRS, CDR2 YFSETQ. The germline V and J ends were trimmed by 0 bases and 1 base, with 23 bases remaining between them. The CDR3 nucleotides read TGCGCCAGCAGCTTGGGTGGTTTAACCGGTGGTAGTAGATCTGGAAACACCATATATTTT. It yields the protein CASSLGGLTGGSRSGNTIYF.

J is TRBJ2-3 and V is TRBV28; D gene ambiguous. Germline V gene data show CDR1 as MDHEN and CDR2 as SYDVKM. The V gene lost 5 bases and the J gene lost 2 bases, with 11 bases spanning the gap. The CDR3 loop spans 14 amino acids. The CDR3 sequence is CASSTPEFTDTQYF. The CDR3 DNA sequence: TGTGCCAGCAGTACCCCCGAGTTCACAGATACGCAGTATTTT.

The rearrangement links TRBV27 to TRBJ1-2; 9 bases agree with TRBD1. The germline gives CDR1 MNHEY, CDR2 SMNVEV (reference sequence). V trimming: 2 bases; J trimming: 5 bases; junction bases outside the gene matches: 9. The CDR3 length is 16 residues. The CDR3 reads CASSLRNPGQGYGYTF. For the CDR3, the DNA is TGTGCCAGCAGTTTACGTAATCCGGGACAGGGTTATGGCTACACCTTC.

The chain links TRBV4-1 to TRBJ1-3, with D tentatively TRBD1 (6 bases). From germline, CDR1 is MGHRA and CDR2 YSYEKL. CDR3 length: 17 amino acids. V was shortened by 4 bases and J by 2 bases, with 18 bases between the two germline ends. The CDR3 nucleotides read TGCGCCAGCAGCCGGGGGGGGCTAATTACTGCTGGAAACACCATATATTTT. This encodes CASSRGGLITAGNTIYF.

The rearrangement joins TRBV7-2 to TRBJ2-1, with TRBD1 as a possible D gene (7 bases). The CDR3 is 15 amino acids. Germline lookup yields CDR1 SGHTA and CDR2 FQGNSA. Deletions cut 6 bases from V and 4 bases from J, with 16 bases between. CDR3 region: CASRRDRTIYNEQFF. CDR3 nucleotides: TGTGCCAGCAGGCGGGACAGAACCATTTACAATGAGCAGTTCTTC. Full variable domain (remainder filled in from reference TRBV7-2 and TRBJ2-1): GAGVSQSPSNKVTEKGKDVELRCDPISGHTALYWYRQSLGQGLEFLIYFQGNSAPDKSGLPSDRFSAERTGGSVSTLTIQRTQQEDSAVYLCASRRDRTIYNEQFFGPGTRLTVL.

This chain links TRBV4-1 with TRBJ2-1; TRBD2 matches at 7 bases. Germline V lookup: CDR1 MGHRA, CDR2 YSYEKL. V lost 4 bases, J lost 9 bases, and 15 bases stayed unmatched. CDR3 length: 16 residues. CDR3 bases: TGCGCCAGCAGCCCAGAGCGGGGCGGGAGAAATCCTGAGCAGTTCTTC. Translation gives CASSPERGGRNPEQFF.

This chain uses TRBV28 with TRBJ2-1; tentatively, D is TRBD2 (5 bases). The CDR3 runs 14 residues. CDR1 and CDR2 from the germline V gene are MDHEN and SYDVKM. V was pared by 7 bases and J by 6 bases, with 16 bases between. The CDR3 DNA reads TGTGCCAGCATTAGTGGGAGCCGGGCCAATGAGCAGTTCTTC. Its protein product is CASISGSRANEQFF.

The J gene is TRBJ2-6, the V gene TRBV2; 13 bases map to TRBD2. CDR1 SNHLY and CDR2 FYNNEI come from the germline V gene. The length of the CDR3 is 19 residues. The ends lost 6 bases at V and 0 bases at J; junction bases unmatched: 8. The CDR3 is CASSLRLAGGISGANVLTF. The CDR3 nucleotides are TGTGCCAGCAGCCTAAGACTAGCGGGGGGAATCTCTGGGGCCAACGTCCTGACTTTC.

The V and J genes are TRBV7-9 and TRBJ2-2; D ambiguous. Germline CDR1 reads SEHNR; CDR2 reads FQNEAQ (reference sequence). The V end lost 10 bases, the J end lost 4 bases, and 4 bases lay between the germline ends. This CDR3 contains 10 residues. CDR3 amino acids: CATLTGELFF. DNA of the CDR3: TGTGCCACACTCACCGGGGAGCTGTTTTTT.

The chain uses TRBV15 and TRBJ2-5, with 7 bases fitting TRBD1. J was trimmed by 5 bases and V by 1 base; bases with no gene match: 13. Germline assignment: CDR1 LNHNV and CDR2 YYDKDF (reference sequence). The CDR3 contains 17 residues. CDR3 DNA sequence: TGTGCCACCAGCAGAGGGTTTCAGGGGGAAGATCAGGAGACCCAGTACTTC. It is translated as CATSRGFQGEDQETQYF.

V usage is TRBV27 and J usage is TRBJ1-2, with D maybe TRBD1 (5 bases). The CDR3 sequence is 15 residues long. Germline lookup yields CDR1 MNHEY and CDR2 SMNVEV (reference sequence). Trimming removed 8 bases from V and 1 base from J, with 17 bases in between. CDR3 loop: CASRPGIPHNYGYTF. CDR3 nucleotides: TGTGCCAGCCGGCCAGGGATCCCCCATAACTATGGCTACACCTTC.

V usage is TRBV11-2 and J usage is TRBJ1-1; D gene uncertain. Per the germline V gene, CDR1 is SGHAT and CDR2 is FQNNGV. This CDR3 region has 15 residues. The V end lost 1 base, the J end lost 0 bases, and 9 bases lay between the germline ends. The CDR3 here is CASSLGQALNTEAFF. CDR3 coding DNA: TGTGCCAGCAGCTTAGGCCAGGCCCTGAACACTGAAGCTTTCTTT.

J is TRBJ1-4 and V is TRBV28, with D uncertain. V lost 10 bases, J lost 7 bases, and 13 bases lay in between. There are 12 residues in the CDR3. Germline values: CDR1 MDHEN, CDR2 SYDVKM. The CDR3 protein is CAISLAGEKLFF. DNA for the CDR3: TGTGCCATTTCCTTGGCGGGTGAAAAACTGTTTTTT.